A selection of T cell receptor beta chains follows, all from one sample in a study of CD8+ T cells in alopecia areata. Assay used: immunoSEQ multiplex PCR; TCRdb lists only in-frame clones, some missing. The sample lists approximately 200,000 clones, around 56% occurring once. The source was CD4+ T cells sorted from blood, collected at week 4, from a patient treated with tofacitinib. The receptors were sampled from a human donor with alopecia areata. Both conserved end residues are part of each CDR3. The D gene is left open where the match is weak. Rows give clone size only sometimes, using once, few, many, or a class for an expanded clone.

J	size	D	V	CDR3	DNA
TRBJ2-7	-	-	TRBV5-4	CASSRTLRRGSYEQYF	TGTGCCAGCAGCCGGACCCTTAGGAGGGGCAGTTACGAGCAGTACTTC
TRBJ1-1	-	-	TRBV5-1	CASSLSPNTEAFF	TGCGCCAGCAGCTTGAGTCCGAACACTGAAGCTTTCTTT
TRBJ1-6	-	TRBD1	TRBV25-1	CASSEFGAGGGSPLHF	TGTGCCAGCAGTGAATTCGGGGCAGGGGGTGGTTCACCCCTCCACTTT
TRBJ2-3	-	-	TRBV28	CASSPDLGGGADTQYF	TGTGCCAGCAGTCCCGACCTAGGGGGGGGAGCAGATACGCAGTATTTT
TRBJ2-5	once	-	TRBV7-9	CASTATGRVQETQYF	TGTGCCAGCACTGCAACAGGGCGGGTCCAAGAGACCCAGTACTTC
TRBJ1-2	few	-	TRBV30	CAWSENRNYGYTF	TGTGCCTGGAGCGAGAATAGGAACTATGGCTACACCTTC
TRBJ1-1	-	-	TRBV2	CASRTGGNTEAFF	TGTGCCAGCAGGACAGGTGGAAACACTGAAGCTTTCTTT
TRBJ1-5	-	-	TRBV30	CAWRGGGNQPQHF	TGTGCCTGGAGGGGGGGCGGCAATCAGCCCCAGCATTTT
TRBJ1-1	few	TRBD1	TRBV19	CASSMRGRNTEAFF	TGTGCCAGTAGTATGAGGGGGCGCAACACTGAAGCTTTCTTT
TRBJ2-3	few	TRBD2	TRBV30	CAWASGGSTDTQYF	TGTGCCTGGGCTAGCGGGGGGAGCACAGATACGCAGTATTTT
TRBJ2-1	-	-	TRBV30	CAWSVLGNEQFF	TGTGCCTGGAGTGTACTAGGGAATGAGCAGTTCTTC
TRBJ2-5	-	TRBD2	TRBV4-1	CASSRGSQETQYF	TGCGCCAGCAGCCGCGGGAGCCAAGAGACCCAGTACTTC
TRBJ1-2	-	-	TRBV30	CAWETAGLGYTF	TGTGCCTGGGAAACCGCAGGGCTTGGCTACACCTTC
TRBJ1-1	-	-	TRBV2	CASSESLKVMNTEAFF	TGTGCCAGCAGTGAATCTCTAAAGGTCATGAACACTGAAGCTTTCTTT
TRBJ2-1	-	-	TRBV7-2	CASSPRRPAREFF	TGTGCCAGCAGCCCCCGGAGGCCGGCTCGTGAGTTCTTC
TRBJ2-3	-	TRBD2	TRBV29-1	CSVERGGLGTDTQYF	TGCAGCGTTGAGCGGGGGGGGCTCGGCACAGATACGCAGTATTTT
TRBJ2-2	-	TRBD2	TRBV29-1	CSGTGTSGGFTGELFF	TGCAGCGGGACCGGGACTAGCGGGGGATTCACCGGGGAGCTGTTTTTT
TRBJ1-1	-	TRBD1	TRBV5-1	CASRRQGVDTEAFF	TGCGCCAGCAGAAGACAGGGTGTCGACACTGAAGCTTTCTTT
TRBJ1-6	-	-	TRBV6-5	CASRNGGAVNSPLHF	TGTGCCAGCAGGAACGGCGGGGCCGTAAATTCACCCCTCCACTTT
TRBJ2-6	few	-	TRBV2	CASTGDSGANVLTF	TGTGCCAGCACGGGGGATTCTGGGGCCAACGTCCTGACTTTC
TRBJ1-1	-	-	TRBV7-2	CASSLYSHMNTEAFF	TGTGCCAGCAGCTTGTACAGCCACATGAACACTGAAGCTTTCTTT
TRBJ2-1	few	TRBD1	TRBV29-1	CGGQAYEYNEQFF	TGCGGAGGACAGGCCTATGAGTACAATGAGCAGTTCTTC
TRBJ1-5	-	-	TRBV6-5	CASSSDWGMNQPQHF	TGTGCCAGCAGTTCTGACTGGGGGATGAATCAGCCCCAGCATTTT
TRBJ2-7	-	TRBD1	TRBV2	CASRLDRGFF	TGTGCCAGCAGATTAGACAGGGGGTTTTTC
TRBJ2-5	-	-	TRBV10-3	CATRRGRGGQETQYF	TGTGCCACCCGAAGGGGTAGAGGGGGCCAAGAGACCCAGTACTTC
TRBJ1-1	-	-	TRBV6-5	CASSYGGVNTEAFF	TGTGCCAGCAGTTATGGGGGGGTAAACACTGAAGCTTTCTTT
TRBJ2-5	few	-	TRBV30	CAWITWGVETQYF	TGTGCCTGGATCACCTGGGGGGTTGAGACCCAGTACTTC
TRBJ2-3	-	-	TRBV9	CASSVEPSDTQYF	TGTGCCAGCAGCGTAGAACCGTCAGATACGCAGTATTTT
TRBJ2-3	-	-	TRBV6-6	CASSYGTGNTQYF	TGTGCCAGCAGTTACGGCACCGGTAACACGCAGTATTTT
TRBJ2-2	-	-	TRBV15	CATTVSGNTGELFF	TGTGCCACCACAGTGTCCGGGAACACCGGGGAGCTGTTTTTT
TRBJ1-6	few	-	TRBV19	CASSPGSSPLHF	TGTGCCAGTAGCCCAGGATCTTCACCCCTCCACTTT
TRBJ1-2	-	TRBD1	TRBV4-1	CASSRSQGYNYGYTF	TGCGCCAGCAGCCGATCACAGGGGTACAACTATGGCTACACCTTC
TRBJ1-2	once	-	TRBV2	CATTTLGNYGYTF	TGTGCCACCACTACGCTGGGGAACTATGGCTACACCTTC
TRBJ1-1	-	TRBD1	TRBV30	CAWSRDRANMNTEAFF	TGTGCCTGGAGTCGGGACAGGGCGAACATGAACACTGAAGCTTTCTTT
TRBJ2-5	-	TRBD2	TRBV7-9	CASSSGLAGVKETQYF	TGTGCCAGCAGCTCTGGACTAGCGGGGGTAAAAGAGACCCAGTACTTC
TRBJ1-3	-	-	TRBV30	CAWDTSRVTIYF	TGTGCCTGGGACACTTCGAGGGTCACCATATATTTT
TRBJ2-1	-	TRBD2	TRBV9	CASSVGSAGGTYNEQFF	TGTGCCAGCAGCGTAGGGTCTGCGGGGGGTACCTACAATGAGCAGTTCTTC
TRBJ2-5	-	TRBD2	TRBV2	CASSEREGTGETQYF	TGTGCCAGCAGTGAAAGGGAGGGGACGGGGGAGACCCAGTACTTC
TRBJ2-1	-	-	TRBV6-4	CASKMGNEQFF	TGTGCCAGCAAAATGGGCAATGAGCAGTTCTTC
TRBJ1-6	-	-	TRBV30	CAWGRDPSPLHF	TGTGCCTGGGGACGGGATCCGTCACCCCTCCACTTT
TRBJ2-7	-	-	TRBV5-4	CASSSSPTPGDEQYF	TGTGCCAGCAGCTCCTCTCCTACCCCAGGCGACGAGCAGTACTTC
TRBJ2-5	-	TRBD2	TRBV7-3	CASSPQRGGLETQYF	TGTGCCAGCAGCCCCCAGCGGGGGGGCCTTGAGACCCAGTACTTC
TRBJ2-6	-	-	TRBV10-3	CAIRSDTSGANVLTF	TGTGCCATCAGATCGGACACGTCTGGGGCCAACGTCCTGACTTTC
TRBJ1-3	-	-	TRBV30	CAWMTRGPGNTIYF	TGTGCCTGGATGACTCGGGGGCCTGGAAACACCATATATTTT
TRBJ2-3	few	-	TRBV12-5	CARYTQYF	TGTGCTAGATATACGCAGTATTTT
TRBJ2-3	-	-	TRBV29-1	CSVKRGLTHTQYF	TGCAGCGTTAAAAGGGGGTTAACCCATACGCAGTATTTT
TRBJ1-1	-	-	TRBV6-6	CASSFHNTEAFF	TGTGCCAGCAGTTTCCATAACACTGAAGCTTTCTTT
TRBJ1-2	-	-	TRBV4-2	CASSQDKNTPNYGYTF	TGTGCCAGCAGCCAAGATAAAAATACGCCTAACTATGGCTACACCTTC
TRBJ1-2	-	-	TRBV7-2	CASSPDGANYGYTF	TGTGCCAGCAGCCCGGACGGAGCTAACTATGGCTACACCTTC
TRBJ2-6	-	TRBD1	TRBV4-3	CASSQTGQGYSGANVLTF	TGCGCCAGCAGCCAAACGGGACAGGGCTACTCTGGGGCCAACGTCCTGACTTTC
TRBJ1-6	few	TRBD1	TRBV2	CASSELRDRGKAGSPLHF	TGTGCCAGCAGTGAATTGAGGGACAGGGGGAAGGCTGGTTCACCCCTCCACTTT
TRBJ1-1	once	-	TRBV30	CAWGSGHTEAFF	TGTGCCTGGGGATCAGGGCACACTGAAGCTTTCTTT
TRBJ2-5	-	TRBD1	TRBV6-5	CASRDIRGYQETQYF	TGTGCCAGCAGAGATATCAGGGGGTATCAAGAGACCCAGTACTTC
TRBJ1-1	-	-	TRBV6-1	CASSEGWNMGTEAFF	TGTGCCAGCAGTGAGGGATGGAATATGGGCACTGAAGCTTTCTTT
TRBJ1-2	-	TRBD1	TRBV19	CASSTGQGIVYGYTF	TGTGCCAGTAGTACGGGACAGGGAATCGTCTATGGCTACACCTTC
TRBJ1-4	few	-	TRBV27	CASSLSGGINEKLFF	TGTGCCAGCAGTTTATCAGGGGGGATCAATGAAAAACTGTTTTTT
TRBJ1-2	few	-	TRBV9	CASSVGVGMYGYTF	TGTGCCAGCAGCGTAGGGGTAGGGATGTATGGCTACACCTTC
TRBJ1-3	-	TRBD1	TRBV30	CAWVSGTGLGNTIYF	TGTGCCTGGGTGTCCGGGACAGGGTTAGGAAACACCATATATTTT
TRBJ2-5	-	-	TRBV5-6	CASSRGRGRTQYF	TGTGCCAGCAGCCGGGGACGGGGCCGGACCCAGTACTTC